One sample yielded the 13 T cell receptor beta chains listed below, sequenced in a study of cytotoxic CD8 clonotypes in ibrutinib-treated CLL. Clones were sequenced by immunoSEQ multiplex PCR, and TCRdb holds only the in-frame ones, with some missing. The table shows 150,000 or so clones, with roughly 83% occurring only once. The sequences come from PBMCs, collected after 12 months of ibrutinib treatment. The receptors originated from a human donor with chronic lymphocytic leukemia.

The chain links TRBV7-9 to TRBJ1-1; TRBD1 is a possible D gene (6 bases). The CDR3 extends over 12 amino acids. V lost 8 bases and J 2 bases, leaving 9 bases between the germline ends. Germline loops: CDR1 SEHNR, CDR2 FQNEAQ (reference sequence). The CDR3, as DNA: TGTGCCAGCGGACAGTCAAACACTGAAGCTTTCTTT. It translates to CASGQSNTEAFF. Complete variable domain (other parts from reference TRBV7-9 and TRBJ1-1): DTGVSQNPRHKITKRGQNVTFRCDPISEHNRLYWYRQTLGQGPEFLTYFQNEAQLEKSRLLSDRFSAERPKGSFSTLEIQRTEQGDSAMYLCASGQSNTEAFFGQGTRLTVV.

V usage is TRBV2 and J usage is TRBJ1-1; TRBD1 might be the D (5 bases). This CDR3 comprises 14 residues. The V end lost 4 bases, the J end lost 0 bases, and 9 bases lay between the germline ends. Germline V gene sequence: CDR1 SNHLY, CDR2 FYNNEI. CDR3 sequence (DNA): TGTGCCAGCAGTGGACAGCGAGTGAACACTGAAGCTTTCTTT. Amino acids: CASSGQRVNTEAFF.

This clone was detected a few times. The J gene is TRBJ2-7, the V gene TRBV7-9, with D hard to call. V was cut by 6 bases and J by 0 bases, with 9 bases left in between. CDR1 is SEHNR and CDR2 is FQNEAQ in the germline V gene (reference sequence). There are 13 residues in the CDR3. This chain's CDR3 is CASRSMGSYEQYF. CDR3 DNA sequence: TGTGCCAGCAGGAGTATGGGCTCCTACGAGCAGTACTTC.

The gene calls are TRBV5-4 and TRBJ2-7, with D unresolved. In germline, CDR1 is SGHNT, CDR2 YYREEE (reference sequence). The CDR3 consists of 11 residues. V was pared by 3 bases and J by 5 bases, with 6 bases between. The CDR3, as DNA: TGTGCCAGCAGCTCCCGTCACGAGCAGTACTTC. Residues: CASSSRHEQYF.

The V gene is TRBV6-4, the J gene TRBJ1-1; D may be TRBD1 (6 bases). The CDR3 contains 15 residues. Germline loops: CDR1 MRHNA, CDR2 SNTAGT. V lost 0 bases and J 4 bases, leaving 12 bases between the germline ends. CDR3 DNA: TGTGCCAGCAGTGACTCTTCTGGACAGAGCACTGAAGCTTTCTTT. Its protein product is CASSDSSGQSTEAFF.

V usage is TRBV11-2 and J usage is TRBJ2-7; 11 nucleotides line up with TRBD2. The CDR3 spans 16 residues. Germline V gene sequence: CDR1 SGHAT, CDR2 FQNNGV. V shed 5 bases, J shed 4 bases, and the junction held 10 bases outside the gene matches. In DNA, the CDR3 is TGTGCCAGCAGCCAACCGGGACTAGCGGTGCAGTACGAGCAGTACTTC. It yields the protein CASSQPGLAVQYEQYF.

This clone appeared a single time. The chain has TRBV30 and TRBJ2-1, with 12 bases matching TRBD2. Per germline, CDR1 GTSNPN and CDR2 SVGIG (reference sequence). The CDR3 runs 18 residues. V lost 0 bases to trimming and J lost 7 bases; unmatched junction nucleotides: 13. The CDR3: CAWSVLSGASGRGNEQFF. The CDR3 nucleotides are TGTGCCTGGAGTGTACTTTCAGGGGCTAGCGGGAGGGGGAATGAGCAGTTCTTC.

CDR3 residues: CSVEAGTVNQAFF. The DNA of the CDR3 is TGCAGCGTTGAAGCAGGGACGGTAAACCAAGCTTTCTTT. The chain combines TRBV29-1 with TRBJ1-1, with a weak D call TRBD1 (5 bases). The CDR3 runs to 13 residues. The germline CDR1 and CDR2 sequences are SQVTM and ANQGSEA. V was trimmed by 1 base and J by 9 bases, leaving 15 bases between them.

In this sample, this clone turned up a few times. This sequence joins TRBV30 and TRBJ1-4; D call uncertain. There are 16 residues in the CDR3. V gave up 0 bases and J gave up 0 bases, with 11 bases separating them. From germline, CDR1 is GTSNPN and CDR2 SVGIG (reference sequence). CDR3 DNA sequence: TGTGCCTGGAGTGTATTAACAATAGCAACTAATGAAAAACTGTTTTTT. It yields the protein CAWSVLTIATNEKLFF. The full variable domain, with the rest looked up from reference TRBV30 and TRBJ1-4, is SQTIHQWPATLVQPVGSPLSLECTVEGTSNPNLYWYRQAAGRGLQLLFYSVGIGQISSEVPQNLSASRPQDRQFILSSKKLLLSDSGFYLCAWSVLTIATNEKLFFGSGTQLSVL.

This chain uses TRBV11-2 with TRBJ2-7; perhaps TRBD2 as D (5 bases). V dropped 1 base and J dropped 0 bases, with 10 bases sitting between them. Germline V gene sequence: CDR1 SGHAT, CDR2 FQNNGV. The CDR3 sequence is 15 residues long. For the CDR3, the DNA is TGTGCCAGCAGCTTAGGGCTCGGGGTCTCCTACGAGCAGTACTTC. It translates to CASSLGLGVSYEQYF.

The chain joins TRBV9 to TRBJ2-3, with 12 nucleotides matching TRBD2. Germline CDR1 and CDR2: SGDLS and YYNGEE. This CDR3 region has 17 residues. V was clipped by 3 bases and J by 3 bases; unmatched bases: 8. The CDR3 spells CASSGGLAGMSTDTQYF. CDR3 in DNA: TGTGCCAGCAGCGGAGGACTAGCGGGAATGTCTACAGATACGCAGTATTTT. Combining the CDR3 with reference TRBV9 and TRBJ2-3 gives the whole variable domain DSGVTQTPKHLITATGQRVTLRCSPRSGDLSVYWYQQSLDQGLQFLIQYYNGEERAKGNILERFSAQQFPDLHSELNLSSLELGDSALYFCASSGGLAGMSTDTQYFGPGTRLTVL.

Comment on this clone: At one of its ends the junction is not consistent with the germline gene, which may arise from a read error. The rearrangement links TRBV4-1 to TRBJ2-1; TRBD2 aligns across 9 bases. CDR3 size: 15 residues. In germline, CDR1 is MGHRA, CDR2 YSYEKL. The CDR3 region is CASRQGLAGNNEQFF. CDR3 bases: TGCGCCAGCAGACAAGGGCTAGCGGGGAACAATGAGCAGTTCTTC.

In nucleotides, the CDR3 is TGTGCCAGCAGTTCCCCCCACGACAGGGTAGCCAAAAACATTCAGTACTTC. Its protein is CASSSPHDRVAKNIQYF. The rearrangement uses TRBV28 and TRBJ2-4; 7 bases fit TRBD1. CDR3 length equals 17 residues. Germline CDR1 is MDHEN and CDR2 is SYDVKM. The V segment lost 4 bases and the J segment 0 bases; nucleotides outside the gene matches: 9.